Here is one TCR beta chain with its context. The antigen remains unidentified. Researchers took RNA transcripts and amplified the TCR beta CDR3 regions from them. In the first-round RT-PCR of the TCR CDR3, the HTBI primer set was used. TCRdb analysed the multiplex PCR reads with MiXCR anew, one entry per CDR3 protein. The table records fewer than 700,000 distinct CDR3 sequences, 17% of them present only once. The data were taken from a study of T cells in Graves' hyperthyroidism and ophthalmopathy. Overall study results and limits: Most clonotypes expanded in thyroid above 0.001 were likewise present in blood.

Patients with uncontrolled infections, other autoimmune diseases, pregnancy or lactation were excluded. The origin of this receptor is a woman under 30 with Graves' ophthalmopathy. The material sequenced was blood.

The CDR3 sequence is CASSVATGGELFF. DNA of the CDR3: TGTGCCAGCAGCGTAGCTACTGGCGGGGAGCTGTTTTTT. The rearrangement uses TRBV9 and TRBJ2-2, with no clear D. Per the germline V gene, CDR1 is SGDLS and CDR2 is YYNGEE. The CDR3 totals 13 residues. The germline V and J ends were trimmed by 0 bases and 7 bases, with 7 bases remaining between them.